The source of this TCR beta chain is a study of blood T cell repertoires in COVID-19. The repertoire was sequenced with immunoSEQ multiplex PCR; TCRdb's copy has only in-frame clones and lacks some. The sample contains about 240,000 clones, about 83% of which appear only once. Trimming at V came to 1 base and at J to 3 bases, leaving 10 bases not matched to a gene. The germline V gene has CDR1 SGHRS and CDR2 YFSETQ. The CDR3 totals 18 residues. J is TRBJ2-1 and V is TRBV5-1; 10 bases are a match to TRBD2. The sequencing input was peripheral blood. This clonotype was obtained from a human donor in a cohort sampled during active COVID-19. CDR3 sequence reads: CASSLNLAGDLIYNEQFF. DNA of the CDR3: TGCGCCAGCAGCTTGAACCTAGCGGGGGATTTAATCTACAATGAGCAGTTCTTC.